These 26 T cell receptor beta chains share one sample of origin, sequenced in a study of cytomegalovirus exposure and HLA in healthy donors. Use of 60 Vbeta and 13 Jbeta primers characterized the PCR. TCRdb keeps only in-frame clones here, not all; method: immunoSEQ multiplex PCR. The sample has 90,000 to 150,000 clones, about 78% seen once. The sequencing sample was made of PBMCs. The receptors derive from a woman between 40 and 55 years old in good health and CMV-seropositive.

The genes are TRBV7-2 and TRBJ1-5; D ambiguous. Trimming pared 2 bases from V and 8 bases from J, leaving 10 bases between. The CDR3 has 13 amino acids. CDR1 is SGHTA and CDR2 is FQGNSA in the germline V gene. Here the CDR3 reads CASSLSSQEPQHF. The CDR3 region has the DNA TGTGCCAGCAGCTTATCCAGCCAGGAGCCCCAGCATTTT.

The chain joins TRBV5-6 to TRBJ1-1; weak D call: TRBD1 (6 bases). The germline CDR1 and CDR2 sequences are SGHDT and YYEEEE. Trimming left V 0 bases short and J 4 bases short, with 13 bases between. This CDR3 contains 15 residues. The DNA for the CDR3 is TGTGCCAGCAGCTTGGGACCCACAGGGAGCACTGAAGCTTTCTTT. Translation: CASSLGPTGSTEAFF. The variable domain in full, with the rest retrieved from reference TRBV5-6 and TRBJ1-1, is DAGVTQSPTHLIKTRGQQVTLRCSPKSGHDTVSWYQQALGQGPQFIFQYYEEEERQRGNFPDRFSGHQFPNYSSELNVNALLLGDSALYLCASSLGPTGSTEAFFGQGTRLTVV.

The V call is TRBV9, the J call TRBJ2-3; TRBD2 matches 8 bases. The CDR3 loop spans 16 amino acids. Germline CDR1 is SGDLS and CDR2 is YYNGEE. With 0 bases clipped from V and 1 base from J, the junction kept 4 bases outside the gene matches. The chain's CDR3 is CASSVGISGGTDTQYF. The CDR3 nucleotides are TGTGCCAGCAGCGTAGGGATTAGCGGGGGCACAGATACGCAGTATTTT.

The rearrangement joins TRBV14 to TRBJ2-3, with 9 bases that match TRBD1. V trimming: 6 bases; J trimming: 5 bases; junction bases outside the gene matches: 12. CDR3 length: 16 amino acids. The V gene's germline CDR1 is SGHDN and CDR2 FVKESK. CDR3 in amino acids: CASSNHQGQGGDTQYF. CDR3 nucleotide sequence: TGTGCCAGCAGTAATCATCAGGGACAGGGAGGAGATACGCAGTATTTT.

This clone was counted a few times. The chain has TRBV7-3 and TRBJ2-5; 9 bases align to TRBD1. V gave up 5 bases and J gave up 3 bases; unmatched junction bases: 7. The CDR3 runs to 15 residues. In germline, CDR1 is SGHTA, CDR2 FQGTGA. CDR3 region: CASSRGRDREETQYF. Here the CDR3 DNA reads TGTGCCAGCAGCCGAGGCCGGGACAGGGAAGAGACCCAGTACTTC.

This chain connects TRBV5-6 to TRBJ2-2; D is perhaps TRBD1 (5 bases). Between the trimmed V and J ends, which lost 4 bases and 6 bases, there was a span of 13 bases. The CDR3 consists of 14 residues. Germline V gene data show CDR1 as SGHDT and CDR2 as YYEEEE. This CDR3 is CASSHSGIAGELFF. The CDR3 DNA is TGTGCCAGCAGCCACTCAGGGATTGCCGGGGAGCTGTTTTTT. The full variable domain, its missing parts supplied by reference TRBV5-6 and TRBJ2-2, is DAGVTQSPTHLIKTRGQQVTLRCSPKSGHDTVSWYQQALGQGPQFIFQYYEEEERQRGNFPDRFSGHQFPNYSSELNVNALLLGDSALYLCASSHSGIAGELFFGEGSRLTVL.

The chain recombines TRBV29-1 with TRBJ2-7; weak D call: TRBD2 (7 bases). Germline V gene lookup returns CDR1 SQVTM and CDR2 ANQGSEA. The V end was cut by 7 bases, the J end by 6 bases, with 19 bases between. The CDR3 totals 13 residues. The chain's CDR3 is CSGGGGGSREQYF. As DNA, the CDR3 is TGCAGCGGGGGGGGCGGGGGATCGCGCGAGCAGTACTTC.

The chain uses TRBV5-4 and TRBJ2-5; D is unclear. The CDR3 has 13 residues. Trimming removed 0 bases from V and 5 bases from J, with 8 bases in between. The V gene's germline CDR1 is SGHNT and CDR2 YYREEE (reference sequence). CDR3 sequence (DNA): TGTGCCAGCAGCTTGGGTGATCGGGAGACCCAGTACTTC. Its translation: CASSLGDRETQYF.

This clone was seen more than once but under ten times. The chain couples TRBV21-1 to TRBJ2-2; the table's D call, TRBD1, has no DNA check behind it. TRBV21-1 is recorded as a pseudogene. The length of the CDR3 is 16 residues. The DNA for the CDR3 is TGTGCCAGCAGCGCACACAGGGGACGTTTTACCGGGGAGCTGTTTTTT. Translated, it gives CASSAHRGRFTGELFF.

This clone has more than one count but fewer than ten. The chain recombines TRBV19 with TRBJ1-2, with a weak D call TRBD1 (5 bases). This CDR3 spans 13 amino acids. Trimming removed 7 bases at V and 2 bases at J, with 11 bases between. The V gene's germline CDR1 is LNHDA and CDR2 SQIVND (reference sequence). The CDR3 DNA sequence: TGTGCCAGTAACGGGGGAAGAAACTATGGCTACACCTTC. It translates to CASNGGRNYGYTF.

This clone was observed a single time. V usage is TRBV4-3 and J usage is TRBJ2-3; 10 bases agree with TRBD2. The length of the CDR3 is 15 residues. With V trimmed by 1 base and J by 6 bases, 4 bases remained unmatched. Germline CDR1 reads LGHNA; CDR2 reads YSLEER. The CDR3 sequence: CASSQVTSGVDTQYF. In DNA form, the CDR3 reads TGCGCCAGCAGCCAAGTTACTAGCGGGGTTGATACGCAGTATTTT.

This clone has a handful of counts. The CDR3 here is CASSLGLNYGYTF. For the CDR3, the DNA is TGTGCCAGCAGCTTAGGTCTCAACTATGGCTACACCTTC. The chain links TRBV7-9 to TRBJ1-2; D not resolved. The V end was cut by 1 base, the J end by 2 bases, with 5 bases between. The CDR3 totals 13 residues. The germline gives CDR1 SEHNR, CDR2 FQNEAQ (reference sequence).

The chain carries TRBV11-2 and TRBJ1-1, with 7 positions matching TRBD1. There are 16 residues in the CDR3. The junction had 12 bases not matched to a gene; V was cut back by 5 bases and J by 3 bases. In germline, CDR1 is SGHAT, CDR2 FQNNGV. CDR3 nucleotides: TGTGCCAGCAGCCGGGACAGTCGGCAGGACGACACTGAAGCTTTCTTT. Encoded protein: CASSRDSRQDDTEAFF. The variable domain in full, with the rest retrieved from reference TRBV11-2 and TRBJ1-1, is EAGVAQSPRYKIIEKRQSVAFWCNPISGHATLYWYQQILGQGPKLLIQFQNNGVVDDSQLPKDRFSAERLKGVDSTLKIQPAKLEDSAVYLCASSRDSRQDDTEAFFGQGTRLTVV.

The rearrangement links TRBV19 to TRBJ2-5; weak D call: TRBD2 (6 bases). CDR3 length: 13 amino acids. Per the germline V gene, CDR1 is LNHDA and CDR2 is SQIVND (reference sequence). The germline V and J ends were trimmed by 2 bases and 5 bases, with 9 bases remaining between them. CDR3 nucleotide sequence: TGTGCCAGTAGTATAACGGCGGGGGAGACCCAGTACTTC. This sequence encodes CASSITAGETQYF. Drawing the rest from reference TRBV19 and TRBJ2-5, the complete variable domain is DGGITQSPKYLFRKEGQNVTLSCEQNLNHDAMYWYRQDPGQGLRLIYYSQIVNDFQKGDIAEGYSVSREKKESFPLTVTSAQKNPTAFYLCASSITAGETQYFGPGTRLLVL.

The rearrangement links TRBV5-6 to TRBJ1-5, with D unclear. CDR3 length: 12 residues. The germline V gene has CDR1 SGHDT and CDR2 YYEEEE. Trimming left V 4 bases short and J 6 bases short, with 8 bases between. The CDR3 region has the DNA TGTGCCAGCAGCACCCGGAGTCAGCCCCAGCATTTT. Protein sequence: CASSTRSQPQHF.

This rearrangement joins TRBV11-2 to TRBJ1-5, with 7 nucleotides matching TRBD1. Losses at the gene ends were 6 bases for V and 4 bases for J; bases not matched to a gene: 9. CDR3 size: 15 residues. Looked up from germline, CDR1 is SGHAT and CDR2 is FQNNGV. CDR3 loop: CASRSSGQSNQPQHF. In DNA, the CDR3 is TGTGCCAGCAGATCATCGGGACAGTCTAATCAGCCCCAGCATTTT.

The chain joins TRBV18 to TRBJ2-6; D not certain. V shed 1 base and J shed 0 bases, with 10 bases lying between them. CDR3 size: 17 residues. Germline CDR1 and CDR2: KGHSH and LQKENI. CDR3 sequence: CASSPLGHSSGANVLTF. The DNA of the CDR3 is TGTGCCAGCTCACCACTGGGCCATTCCTCTGGGGCCAACGTCCTGACTTTC.

The J gene is TRBJ2-3, the V gene TRBV2; the match to TRBD2 covers 7 bases. Germline lookup yields CDR1 SNHLY and CDR2 FYNNEI. The CDR3 spans 16 residues. V lost 4 bases to trimming and J lost 4 bases; unmatched junction nucleotides: 11. The CDR3 loop is CASSARLGRQADTQYF. The DNA of the CDR3 is TGTGCCAGCAGTGCCCGACTCGGGAGGCAAGCAGATACGCAGTATTTT.

This clone was seen just once. The chain links TRBV6-5 to TRBJ2-7; unclear D gene. V was shortened by 4 bases and J by 1 base, with 17 bases between the two germline ends. The CDR3 loop spans 16 amino acids. Germline assignment: CDR1 MNHEY and CDR2 SVGAGI. CDR3 residues: CASSSADSTLSYEQYF. CDR3 in DNA: TGTGCCAGCAGTTCCGCGGATTCTACCTTGTCCTACGAGCAGTACTTC.

This rearrangement joins TRBV7-2 to TRBJ2-7; D uncertain. The CDR3 sequence is 12 residues long. Germline assignment: CDR1 SGHTA and CDR2 FQGNSA. With 5 bases removed from V and 2 bases from J, the gap between germline ends came to 7 bases. DNA for the CDR3: TGTGCCAGCAGCGAGATTCCCTACGAGCAGTACTTC. Translation: CASSEIPYEQYF.

The J gene is TRBJ1-1, the V gene TRBV15; D unclear. CDR1 LNHNV and CDR2 YYDKDF come from the germline V gene (reference sequence). The V end was cut by 3 bases, the J end by 1 base, with 6 bases between. CDR3 length: 13 residues. CDR3 nucleotides: TGTGCCACCAGCAGCTACAGGAACACTGAAGCTTTCTTT. Translation gives CATSSYRNTEAFF.

This clone was counted a few times. This sample also contains other DNA sequences that code for the same CDR3. The rearrangement links TRBV18 to TRBJ1-5; 8 nucleotides line up with TRBD1. Germline CDR1 is KGHSH and CDR2 is LQKENI. J was trimmed by 5 bases and V by 4 bases; bases with no gene match: 4. There are 14 residues in the CDR3. Here the CDR3 reads CASSLGTGDQPQHF. In DNA form, the CDR3 reads TGTGCCAGCTCACTTGGGACAGGTGATCAGCCCCAGCATTTT.

V and J are TRBV2 and TRBJ1-1; maybe TRBD1 (6 bases). In germline, CDR1 is SNHLY, CDR2 FYNNEI. Trimming took off 7 bases at V and 4 bases at J, with 13 bases between the two ends. The CDR3 length is 13 residues. The CDR3 loop is CASTTTGFTEAFF. The CDR3 bases are TGTGCCAGCACCACGACAGGTTTCACTGAAGCTTTCTTT.

This clone has more than one count but fewer than ten. As DNA, the CDR3 is TGTGCCAGCAGCTTAGATCCAGCGGGGGGCCCCGGGCGGGAGCAGTATTTT. Encoded protein: CASSLDPAGGPGREQYF. The rearrangement joins TRBV11-2 to TRBJ2-3; 9 bases line up with TRBD2. This CDR3 has 17 residues. Per germline, CDR1 SGHAT and CDR2 FQNNGV. J gave up 11 bases and V 0 bases, and 15 bases lay outside the gene matches.

CDR3 DNA sequence: TGTGCCAGCTCACCACTAGCGATTTCGGGGACTGAAGCTTTCTTT. Amino acids: CASSPLAISGTEAFF. This chain links TRBV18 with TRBJ1-1; D gene ambiguous. CDR1 and CDR2 (germline): KGHSH, LQKENI. This CDR3 comprises 15 residues. V was trimmed by 1 base and J by 5 bases, leaving 14 bases between them.

The rearrangement joins TRBV9 to TRBJ1-2; TRBD1 is a possible D gene (5 bases). The CDR3 has 15 amino acids. The V end was cut by 0 bases, the J end by 3 bases, with 12 bases between. Germline CDR1 reads SGDLS; CDR2 reads YYNGEE. The CDR3 nucleotides read TGTGCCAGCAGCGTAGATTGGGGGACTGACTATGGCTACACCTTC. Protein sequence: CASSVDWGTDYGYTF.